The sequence of this T cell receptor beta chain was determined in a study of blood T cell repertoires in COVID-19. Germline values: CDR1 KGHSH, CDR2 LQKENI. The CDR3 spans 14 residues. With 6 bases clipped from V and 2 bases from J, the junction kept 6 bases outside the gene matches. In the original analysis: Estimation of nucleated cell counts relied on the amplification of reference gene primers. Measured with immunoSEQ multiplex PCR; TCRdb has only the in-frame clones, and not every one. V, J and clone size were drawn from that table, and D and trimming were deduced from the DNA. The sample contains fewer than 350,000 clones, 80% to 95% of which appear only once.

Sequenced input: peripheral blood. This sequence joins TRBV18 and TRBJ1-2; 7 nucleotides align to TRBD1. This TCR came from a young woman with COVID-19, enrolled during active disease. CDR3 sequence reads: CASSYAGQNYGYTF. The CDR3 nucleotides are TGTGCCAGCTCCTACGCGGGACAGAACTATGGCTACACCTTC.